The source of this T cell receptor beta chain is a study of Tregs in tolerant kidney transplant recipients. CDR1 is SGHAT and CDR2 is FQNNGV in the germline V gene. With V trimmed by 5 bases and J by 0 bases, 5 bases remained unmatched. The CDR3 covers 15 residues. Sequencing used immunoSEQ multiplex PCR; TCRdb keeps in-frame clones, though not all of them. The table lists roughly 66,000 clones, about nine tenths of them singletons. The sequence was collected from a human donor who received a combined kidney and bone marrow transplant. The sequenced sample was CD8+ T cells from blood, obtained before the transplant. The chain links TRBV11-2 to TRBJ2-3, with 7 bases lining up with TRBD1. This chain's CDR3 is CASSDEGASTDTQYF. CDR3 DNA sequence: TGTGCCAGCAGCGACGAGGGGGCCAGCACAGATACGCAGTATTTT.